This T cell receptor beta chain is from a study of Graves' ophthalmopathy and Graves' hyperthyroidism (dated by TCRdb to about 2018). Regarding the complete study: Peripheral blood was collected at initial diagnosis, before any treatment. An independent validation cohort comprised about 20 hyperthyroidism patients and 17 patients who later progressed from hyperthyroidism to ophthalmopathy. In total, 135 blood samples were TCR-sequenced: 40 to 45 ophthalmopathy, some 75 hyperthyroidism and approximately 17 hyperthyroidism-to-ophthalmopathy patients. For training and testing, the 100 patients in the discovery cohort were randomly divided in a 7:3 ratio. To explore V-J signatures that distinguish ophthalmopathy from hyperthyroidism, a discovery set of 100 patients was enrolled, made up of 40 to 45 with ophthalmopathy and around 57 with stable hyperthyroidism. The study used signatures of the TCR beta repertoire to tell Graves' ophthalmopathy apart from Graves' hyperthyroidism and to predict which patients would progress to ophthalmopathy. In roughly 6 hyperthyroidism patients, T-cell repertoires of thyroid tissue and blood were compared. After sampling, hyperthyroidism patients received methimazole starting at 30 mg daily, and ophthalmopathy patients received high-dose intravenous methylprednisolone.

Overall results and qualifications from the work: In validation, the model predicted ophthalmopathy progression with more than 55% sensitivity and 72.22% specificity; some 13 predicted patients were CT-confirmed with GO in a median of around 6.5 months. Most of the expanded thyroid clonotypes with a frequency above 0.001 were also detected in blood, and it was suggested that the thyroid immune response may be reflected by blood repertoires. Ophthalmopathy was separated from stable hyperthyroidism by the 13-signature model with just under 90% sensitivity and 81% to 83% specificity in cross-validation and with 80%/75% in the test set. No statistical method was used to predetermine the sample size, and group allocation was not hidden from the investigators.

A note on this clonotype: The specificity of this receptor is unknown. One end of the junction fails to match germline, which may point to a read error.

CDR1 and CDR2 are drawn from the germline V gene: MNHEY, SVGAGI. The CDR3 contains 15 residues, cysteine and phenylalanine counted. Of all the DNA, just the CDR3 is kept, 45 bases in frame from base 1. TCR beta CDR3 regions were amplified from RNA transcripts for repertoire sequencing. A first-round RT-PCR used HTBI primers with the Qiagen OneStep RT-PCR kit, followed by a second-round multiplex PCR, size selection and purification. Libraries were sequenced paired-end with 100 bp reads on an Illumina HiSeq2000. The source study handled its data this way. SOAPnuke was used for read processing, and reads with adapters, uncalled bases, a mean Phred below 15, or no exact constant-primer or identifier match were discarded. COPE v1.2.5 was used to merge high-quality paired reads. Unique nucleotide sequences were defined as clonotypes and aligned to IMGT TRB V, D and J references using MiTCR v1.1. The analysis was limited to V-J combinations with a frequency above 0.0001, which together covered 99.2% of the repertoires. A TCR clonal expansion and chaos score per V-J combination was defined as the ratio of F50 clonal expansion to chaos observed in the TCRdist matrix. Welch's t-statistics and random forest were used to reduce features to about a dozen V-J combinations, which were fed into a naive Bayes classifier. Thyroid-blood repertoire similarity was quantified with the Morisita-Horn index. TCRdb cleaned the public reads at Q25 with fastp, built clones with MiXCR and kept in-frame beta chains. Each entry is one CDR3 protein sequence, shown with its most common DNA and genes. The V and J calls and clone size come from TCRdb's table, not from the authors' own analysis. The sample contains about 420,000 distinct CDR3 sequences, more than 20% of them found a single time. The ten largest account for roughly 3% of the sample.

Stable hyperthyroidism was defined as no progression to ophthalmopathy within 18 months of follow-up. Patients with hyperthyroidism were aged 18 to 65 years, had been newly diagnosed, and had a disease duration of less than 2 months. Patients were excluded if they had other autoimmune diseases, uncontrolled infections, pregnancy or lactation. Clinical symptoms, serum thyroxine, TRAb, thyroid ultrasound and orbital computed tomography were used for diagnosis. Ficoll-Paque density gradient centrifugation was used to isolate PBMCs from 10 ml of fresh peripheral blood. Trizol reagent was used to extract the total RNA, and its quality was then checked on an Agilent 2100 Bioanalyzer.

Recombination linked TRBV6-5 to TRBJ1-5, with the D segment identity uncertain. The clonotype originates from a woman aged 18-29 years with stable Graves' hyperthyroidism. Donor details come from another sample of the same person, matched by shared clones. The specimen sequenced was peripheral blood. The sequenced DNA is TGTGCCAGCAGTTACTCGAAGGTAAGCAATCAGCCTCAGCATTTT. This sequence encodes CASSYSKVSNQPQHF.